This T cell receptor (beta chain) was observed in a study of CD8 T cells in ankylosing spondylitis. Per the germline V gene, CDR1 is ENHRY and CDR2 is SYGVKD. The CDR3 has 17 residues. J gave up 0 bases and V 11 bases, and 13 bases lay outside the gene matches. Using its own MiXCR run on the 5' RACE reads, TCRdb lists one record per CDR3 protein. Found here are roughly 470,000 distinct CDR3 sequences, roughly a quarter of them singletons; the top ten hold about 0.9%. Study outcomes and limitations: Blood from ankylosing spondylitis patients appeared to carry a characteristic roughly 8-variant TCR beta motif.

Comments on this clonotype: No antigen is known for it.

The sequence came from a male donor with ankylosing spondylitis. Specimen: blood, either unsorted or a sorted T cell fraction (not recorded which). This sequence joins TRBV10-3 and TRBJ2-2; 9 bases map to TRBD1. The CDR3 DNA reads TGTGCCGCGTCTCCGGGACAGGGATTCGCGAACACCGGGGAGCTGTTTTTT. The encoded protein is CAASPGQGFANTGELFF.